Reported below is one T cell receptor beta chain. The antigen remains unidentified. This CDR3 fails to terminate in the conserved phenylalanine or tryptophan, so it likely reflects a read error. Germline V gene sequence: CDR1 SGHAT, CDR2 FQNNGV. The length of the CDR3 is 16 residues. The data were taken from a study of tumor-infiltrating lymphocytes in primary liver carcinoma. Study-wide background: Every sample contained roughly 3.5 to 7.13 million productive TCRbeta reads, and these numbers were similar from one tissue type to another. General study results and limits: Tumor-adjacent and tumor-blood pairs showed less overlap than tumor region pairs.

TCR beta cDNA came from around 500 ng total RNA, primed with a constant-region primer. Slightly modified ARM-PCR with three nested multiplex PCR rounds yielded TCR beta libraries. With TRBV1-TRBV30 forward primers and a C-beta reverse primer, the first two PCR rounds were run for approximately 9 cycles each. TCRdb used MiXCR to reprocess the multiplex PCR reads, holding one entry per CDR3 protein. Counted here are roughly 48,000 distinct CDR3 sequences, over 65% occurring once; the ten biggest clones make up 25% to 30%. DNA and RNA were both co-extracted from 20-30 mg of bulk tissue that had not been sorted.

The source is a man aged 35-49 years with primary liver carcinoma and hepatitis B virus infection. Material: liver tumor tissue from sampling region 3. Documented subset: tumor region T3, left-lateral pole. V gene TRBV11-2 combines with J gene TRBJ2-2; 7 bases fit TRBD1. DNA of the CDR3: TGTGTCAGCAGCTTAGAACCGACAGGGATCACTGGGGAGCTGTTTTTA. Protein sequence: CVSSLEPTGITGELFL.